This T cell receptor (beta chain) was captured by sequencing in a study of lymphopenia after photon versus proton radiotherapy. Overall study findings and caveats: Better survival with proton therapy was suggested as possible, not demonstrated. Proton therapy kept repertoires fairly stable, unlike photons, which gained effector/memory cells. Post-nadir diversity loss with photons came from oligoclonal expansion, particularly CD8+ Temra cells. In patients who died, overall survival fell as post-nadir TCR diversity dropped more.

Method: immunoSEQ multiplex PCR; TCRdb's copy keeps in-frame clones and lacks some. The sample holds some 45,000 clones; about 80% are singletons and the top ten take about 24%. V was pared by 2 bases and J by 2 bases, with 24 bases of the junction left unmatched. The CDR3 has 21 residues. Looked up from germline, CDR1 is GTSNPN and CDR2 is SVGIG (reference sequence). About this clone itself: The antigen remains unidentified.

The rearrangement links TRBV30 to TRBJ2-3; 8 bases match TRBD1. The receptor was isolated from a woman in her sixties or seventies with pancreatic cancer. The starting material was peripheral blood, obtained from a patient treated with proton-based radiotherapy. CDR3 sequence reads: CAWSLEPGQVNQATPTDTQYF. CDR3 sequence (DNA): TGTGCCTGGAGTCTTGAACCGGGACAGGTAAACCAGGCGACACCCACAGATACGCAGTATTTT.